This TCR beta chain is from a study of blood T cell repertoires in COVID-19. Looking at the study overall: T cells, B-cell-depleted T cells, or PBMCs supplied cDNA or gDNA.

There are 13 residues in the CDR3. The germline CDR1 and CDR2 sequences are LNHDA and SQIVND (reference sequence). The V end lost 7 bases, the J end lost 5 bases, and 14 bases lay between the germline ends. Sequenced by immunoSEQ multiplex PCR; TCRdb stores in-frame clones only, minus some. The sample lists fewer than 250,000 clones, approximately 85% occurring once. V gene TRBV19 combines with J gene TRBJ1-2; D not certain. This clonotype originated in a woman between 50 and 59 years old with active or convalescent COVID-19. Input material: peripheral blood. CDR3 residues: CASKGPGWYGYTF. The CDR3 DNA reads TGTGCCAGTAAAGGTCCGGGGTGGTATGGCTACACCTTC.